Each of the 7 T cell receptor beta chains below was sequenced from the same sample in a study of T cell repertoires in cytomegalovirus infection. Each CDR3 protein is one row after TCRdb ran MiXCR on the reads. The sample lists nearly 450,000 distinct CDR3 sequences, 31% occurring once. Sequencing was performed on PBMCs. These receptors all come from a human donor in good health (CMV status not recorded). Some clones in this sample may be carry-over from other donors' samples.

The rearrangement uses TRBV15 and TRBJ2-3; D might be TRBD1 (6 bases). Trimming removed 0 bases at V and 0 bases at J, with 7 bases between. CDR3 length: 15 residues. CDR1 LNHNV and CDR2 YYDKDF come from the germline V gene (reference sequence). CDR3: CATSRETGSTDTQYF. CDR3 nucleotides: TGTGCCACCAGCAGAGAAACAGGGAGCACAGATACGCAGTATTTT.

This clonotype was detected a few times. Here the CDR3 DNA reads TGTGCCAGCAGCCAAGAGGGCCGCGAAATCACAGATACGCAGTATTTT. This gives the protein CASSQEGREITDTQYF. This sequence joins TRBV4-2 and TRBJ2-3; D not resolved. Trimming took 0 bases from V and 2 from J, leaving 12 bases between them. This CDR3 is built from 16 residues. Germline CDR1 is LGHNA and CDR2 is YNFKEQ.

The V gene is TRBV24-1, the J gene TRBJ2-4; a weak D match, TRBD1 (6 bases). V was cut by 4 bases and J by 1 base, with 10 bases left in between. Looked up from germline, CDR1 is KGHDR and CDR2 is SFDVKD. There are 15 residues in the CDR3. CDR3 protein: CATSERQGAKNIQYF. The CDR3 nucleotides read TGTGCCACCAGTGAGAGGCAGGGGGCCAAAAACATTCAGTACTTC.

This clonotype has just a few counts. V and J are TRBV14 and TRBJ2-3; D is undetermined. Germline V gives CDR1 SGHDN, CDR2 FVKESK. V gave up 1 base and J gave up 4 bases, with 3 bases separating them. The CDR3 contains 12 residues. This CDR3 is CASSQVSDTQYF. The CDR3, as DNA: TGTGCCAGCAGCCAAGTTTCAGATACGCAGTATTTT.

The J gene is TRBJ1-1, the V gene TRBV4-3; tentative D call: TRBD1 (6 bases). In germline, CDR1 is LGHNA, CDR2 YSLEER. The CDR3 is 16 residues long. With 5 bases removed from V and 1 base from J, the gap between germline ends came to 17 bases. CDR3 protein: CASSGSGASRNTEAFF. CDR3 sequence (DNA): TGCGCCAGCAGCGGATCGGGGGCATCGCGGAACACTGAAGCTTTCTTT.

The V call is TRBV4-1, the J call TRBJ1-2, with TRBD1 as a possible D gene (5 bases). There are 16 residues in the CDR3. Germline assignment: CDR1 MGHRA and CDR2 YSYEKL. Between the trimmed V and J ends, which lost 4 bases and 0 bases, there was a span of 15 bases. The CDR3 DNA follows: TGCGCCAGCAGCCCATCCACCAGGGCAGCTAACTATGGCTACACCTTC. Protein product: CASSPSTRAANYGYTF.

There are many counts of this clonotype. CDR3 bases: TGTGCCAGCAGCTTATATGGGACGTCGGACACCATATATTTT. It specifies CASSLYGTSDTIYF. The J gene is TRBJ1-3, the V gene TRBV7-2, with D tentatively TRBD1 (5 bases). V lost 2 bases to trimming and J lost 8 bases, with 13 bases between them. Germline CDR1 is SGHTA and CDR2 is FQGNSA. CDR3 length: 14 amino acids.